The present T cell receptor beta chain was sequenced within a study of blood T cell repertoires in COVID-19. The protocol was immunoSEQ multiplex PCR, while the TCRdb copy is restricted to in-frame clones and leaves out a portion. This table has 110,000 to 150,000 clones, around 72% appearing once. Germline values: CDR1 SEHNR, CDR2 FQNEAQ (reference sequence). The CDR3 is made up of 13 amino acids. Trimming took off 5 bases at V and 7 bases at J, with 12 bases between the two ends. Material: peripheral blood. This sequence originates from a woman between 55 and 75 years old with acute or convalescent COVID-19. The V call is TRBV7-9, the J call TRBJ1-5; D ambiguous. CDR3 in amino acids: CASSPAGGQPQHF. The CDR3 DNA is TGTGCCAGCAGCCCAGCGGGCGGGCAGCCCCAGCATTTT.